Relative to its sample, the clone carrying this T cell receptor (beta chain) is medium-sized (0.01 to 0.1%). One junction end disagrees with the germline gene, perhaps due to a read error. Treatment: randomized to nivolumab then ipilimumab (arm A) or the reverse (arm B). Clones were sequenced by immunoSEQ multiplex PCR, and TCRdb holds only the in-frame ones, with some missing. This sample yields over 2,500 clones, of which roughly 21% are seen a single time; approximately 9.4% belongs to the top ten. These data originate in a study of sequential checkpoint blockade in melanoma. Study summary: Each arm's sequence ended with maintenance nivolumab. TCRbeta immunosequencing was performed on DNA from roughly 90 pretreatment melanoma tumor samples. After nivolumab or ipilimumab alone, over 20 patients had week-13 rebiopsies.

The sample here was tumor tissue (inferred from file names), taken from a patient given nivolumab and ipilimumab in sequence. This TCR derives from a human donor with melanoma.

This chain's CDR3 is CAWSPNPAMNTEAFF. The CDR3 bases are TGTGCCTGGAGTCCCAATCCCGCAATGAATACTGAAGCTTTCTTT. The J gene is TRBJ1-1, the V gene TRBV30; the D is unclear. Germline V lookup: CDR1 GTSNPN, CDR2 SVGIG (reference sequence). The CDR3 consists of 15 residues.